This record looks at one TCR beta chain sequence and its context. This CDR3 comprises 16 residues. The V gene's germline CDR1 is SGHVS and CDR2 FQNEAQ. Trimming removed 1 base from V and 0 bases from J, with 10 bases in between. The sample originates from a study of cytomegalovirus exposure and HLA in healthy donors. PCR used 60 Vbeta primers and 13 Jbeta primers. TCRdb's table, derived via immunoSEQ multiplex PCR, lists solely in-frame clones and lacks some. The table includes 150,000 to 200,000 clones, about 82% detected once. All donors participated as healthy donors of bone marrow. Sequencing was done on a sample of PBMCs. The chain uses TRBV7-8 and TRBJ1-3; D not certain. The source is a woman in her forties or fifties in good health and CMV-seronegative. CDR3 bases: TGTGCCAGCAGCTTAGGGCAGATGTACTCTGGAAACACCATATATTTT. This codes for CASSLGQMYSGNTIYF.